What follows describes a single TCR beta chain. The CDR3 consists of 17 residues. After removal of 5 bases from V and 4 bases from J, the junction contained 9 bases not matched to a gene. Germline assignment: CDR1 MNHEY and CDR2 SMNVEV (reference sequence). As originally analysed: Scientists estimated how many nucleated cells there were by amplifying reference gene primers. Sequencing used immunoSEQ multiplex PCR; TCRdb keeps in-frame clones, though not all of them. The V and J calls and clone size are taken from that table; D and trimming were inferred from the DNA. The table shows approximately 92,000 clones, with about four fifths occurring only once. The entry originates in a study of blood T cell repertoires in COVID-19. Whole-study context: Italy, Spain and the United States were the sources of the convalescent and acute COVID-19 samples. PBMCs, B-cell-depleted T cells, or T cells were the source of the cDNA or gDNA that made up the material.

The material sequenced was peripheral blood. The rearrangement joins TRBV27 to TRBJ2-5; 14 nucleotides agree with TRBD2. The receptor comes from a man in his 70s with active or convalescent COVID-19. CDR3 in amino acids: CASSPYLGTSGGETQYF. CDR3 in DNA: TGTGCCAGCAGTCCTTATCTTGGGACTAGCGGGGGAGAGACCCAGTACTTC.